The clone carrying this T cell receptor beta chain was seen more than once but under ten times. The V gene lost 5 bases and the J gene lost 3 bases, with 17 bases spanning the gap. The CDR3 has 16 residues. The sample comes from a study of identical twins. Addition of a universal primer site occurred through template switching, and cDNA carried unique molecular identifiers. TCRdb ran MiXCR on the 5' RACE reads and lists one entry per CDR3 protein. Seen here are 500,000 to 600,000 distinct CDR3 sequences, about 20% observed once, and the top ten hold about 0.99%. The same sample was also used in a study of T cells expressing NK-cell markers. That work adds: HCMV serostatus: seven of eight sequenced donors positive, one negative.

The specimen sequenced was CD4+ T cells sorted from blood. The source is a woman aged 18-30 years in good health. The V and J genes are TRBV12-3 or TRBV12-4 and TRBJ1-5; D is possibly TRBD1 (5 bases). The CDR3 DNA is TGTGCCAGCAGTCACAGGCTCCCTGTCCTCAATCAGCCCCAGCATTTT. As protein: CASSHRLPVLNQPQHF.